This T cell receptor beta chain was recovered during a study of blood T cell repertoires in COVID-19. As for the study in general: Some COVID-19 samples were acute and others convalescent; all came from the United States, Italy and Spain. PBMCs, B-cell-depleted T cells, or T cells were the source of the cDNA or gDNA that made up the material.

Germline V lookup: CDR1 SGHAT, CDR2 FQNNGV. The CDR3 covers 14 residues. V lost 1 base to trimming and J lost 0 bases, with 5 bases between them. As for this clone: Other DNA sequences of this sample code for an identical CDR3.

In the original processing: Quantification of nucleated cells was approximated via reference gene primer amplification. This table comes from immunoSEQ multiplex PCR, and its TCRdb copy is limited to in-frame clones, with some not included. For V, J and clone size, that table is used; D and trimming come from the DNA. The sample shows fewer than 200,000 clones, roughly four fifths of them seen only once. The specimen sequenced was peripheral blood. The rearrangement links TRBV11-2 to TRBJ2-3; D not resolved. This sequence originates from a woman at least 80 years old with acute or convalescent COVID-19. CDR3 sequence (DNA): TGTGCCAGCAGCTTAGGCGGAAGCACAGATACGCAGTATTTT. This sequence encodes CASSLGGSTDTQYF. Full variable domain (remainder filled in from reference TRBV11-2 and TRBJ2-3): EAGVAQSPRYKIIEKRQSVAFWCNPISGHATLYWYQQILGQGPKLLIQFQNNGVVDDSQLPKDRFSAERLKGVDSTLKIQPAKLEDSAVYLCASSLGGSTDTQYFGPGTRLTVL.